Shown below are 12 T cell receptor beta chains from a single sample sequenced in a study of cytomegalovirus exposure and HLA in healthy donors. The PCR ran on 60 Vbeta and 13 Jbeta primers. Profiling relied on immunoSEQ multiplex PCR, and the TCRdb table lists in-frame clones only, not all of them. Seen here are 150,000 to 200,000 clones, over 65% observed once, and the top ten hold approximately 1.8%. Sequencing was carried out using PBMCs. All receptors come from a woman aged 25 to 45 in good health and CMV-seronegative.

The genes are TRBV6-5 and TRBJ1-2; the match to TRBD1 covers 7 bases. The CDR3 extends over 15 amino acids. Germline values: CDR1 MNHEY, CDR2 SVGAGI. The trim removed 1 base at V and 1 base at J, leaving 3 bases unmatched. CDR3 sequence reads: CASSYYRGHNYGYTF. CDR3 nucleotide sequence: TGTGCCAGCAGTTACTACAGGGGCCATAACTATGGCTACACCTTC.

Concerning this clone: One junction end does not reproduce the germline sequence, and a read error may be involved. The CDR3 DNA sequence: TGCGCCAGCAGCCAAGTAGGGGGAGGGACAGATACGCAGTATTTT. Residues: CASSQVGGGTDTQYF. The rearrangement joins TRBV7-9 to TRBJ2-3, with a possible D match to TRBD2 (7 bases). From germline, CDR1 is SEHNR and CDR2 FQNEAQ (reference sequence). The CDR3 contains 15 residues.

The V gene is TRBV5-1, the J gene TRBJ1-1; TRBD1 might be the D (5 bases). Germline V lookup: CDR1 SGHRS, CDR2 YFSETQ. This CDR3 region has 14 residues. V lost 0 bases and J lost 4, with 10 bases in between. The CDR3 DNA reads TGCGCCAGCAGCTTGGGTTGGGGGGTCACTGAAGCTTTCTTT. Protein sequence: CASSLGWGVTEAFF.

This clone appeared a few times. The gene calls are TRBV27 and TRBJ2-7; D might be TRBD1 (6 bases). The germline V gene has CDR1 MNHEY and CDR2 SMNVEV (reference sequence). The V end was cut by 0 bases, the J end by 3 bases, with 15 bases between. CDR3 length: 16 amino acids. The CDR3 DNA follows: TGTGCCAGCAGTTTATCGAGGCAGGGGCGGTTCTACGAGCAGTACTTC. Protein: CASSLSRQGRFYEQYF.

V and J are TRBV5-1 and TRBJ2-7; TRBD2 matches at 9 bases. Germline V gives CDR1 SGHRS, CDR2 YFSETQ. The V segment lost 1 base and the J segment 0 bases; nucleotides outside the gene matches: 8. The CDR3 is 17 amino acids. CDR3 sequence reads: CASSLRASGASSYEQYF. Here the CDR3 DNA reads TGCGCCAGCAGCTTGAGGGCTAGCGGGGCGAGCTCCTACGAGCAGTACTTC.

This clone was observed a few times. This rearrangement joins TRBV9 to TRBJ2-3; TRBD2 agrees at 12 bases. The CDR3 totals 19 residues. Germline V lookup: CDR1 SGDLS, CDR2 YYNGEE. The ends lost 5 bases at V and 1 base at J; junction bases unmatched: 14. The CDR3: CASRPGITSGRRGTDTQYF. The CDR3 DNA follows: TGTGCCAGCAGGCCCGGAATAACTAGCGGGAGGCGCGGCACAGATACGCAGTATTTT.

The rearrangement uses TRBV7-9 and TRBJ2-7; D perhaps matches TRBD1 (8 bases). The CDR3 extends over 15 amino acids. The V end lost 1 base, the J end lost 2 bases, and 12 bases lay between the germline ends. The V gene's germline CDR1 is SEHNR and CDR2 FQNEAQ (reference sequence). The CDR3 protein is CASSLGGGQAYEQYF. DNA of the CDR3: TGTGCCAGCAGCTTAGGCGGGGGACAGGCCTACGAGCAGTACTTC.

CDR3 sequence: CASIGTSGGTDTQYF. Written as DNA, the CDR3 is TGTGCCAGCATCGGGACTAGCGGGGGCACAGATACGCAGTATTTT. The chain links TRBV2 to TRBJ2-3; 13 bases fit TRBD2. CDR1 is SNHLY and CDR2 is FYNNEI in the germline V gene. V trimming: 7 bases; J trimming: 1 base; junction bases outside the gene matches: 2. This CDR3 has 15 amino acids.

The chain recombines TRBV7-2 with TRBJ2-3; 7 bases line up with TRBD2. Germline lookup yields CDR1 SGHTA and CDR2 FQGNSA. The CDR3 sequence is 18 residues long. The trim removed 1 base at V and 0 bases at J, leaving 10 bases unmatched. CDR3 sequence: CASSLVLISGPSTDTQYF. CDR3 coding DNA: TGTGCCAGCAGCTTAGTCTTGATTAGCGGGCCCAGCACAGATACGCAGTATTTT.

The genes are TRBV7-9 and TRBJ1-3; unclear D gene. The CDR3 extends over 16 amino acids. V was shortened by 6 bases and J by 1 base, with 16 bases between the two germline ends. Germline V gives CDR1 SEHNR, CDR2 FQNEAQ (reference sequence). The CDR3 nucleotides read TGTGCCAGCAGTGAGGGATACGGAAGTTCTGGAAACACCATATATTTT. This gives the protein CASSEGYGSSGNTIYF. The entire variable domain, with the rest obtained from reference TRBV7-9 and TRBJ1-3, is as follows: DTGVSQNPRHKITKRGQNVTFRCDPISEHNRLYWYRQTLGQGPEFLTYFQNEAQLEKSRLLSDRFSAERPKGSFSTLEIQRTEQGDSAMYLCASSEGYGSSGNTIYFGEGSWLTVV.

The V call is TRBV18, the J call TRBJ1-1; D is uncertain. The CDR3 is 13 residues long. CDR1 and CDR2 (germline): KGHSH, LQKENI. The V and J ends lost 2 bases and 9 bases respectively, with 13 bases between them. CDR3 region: CASSPGTDFQAFF. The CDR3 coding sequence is TGTGCCAGCTCACCAGGAACGGACTTCCAAGCTTTCTTT.

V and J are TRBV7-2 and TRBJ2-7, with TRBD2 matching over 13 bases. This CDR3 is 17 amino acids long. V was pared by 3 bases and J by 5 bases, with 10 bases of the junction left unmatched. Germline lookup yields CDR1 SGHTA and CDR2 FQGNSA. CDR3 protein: CASSFQPTSGRINEQYF. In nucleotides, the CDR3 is TGTGCCAGCAGCTTTCAACCGACTAGCGGGAGGATAAACGAGCAGTACTTC.